This TCR beta chain was sequenced in a study of Ad26.COV2.S vaccination and SARS-CoV-2 variants. Germline V gene data show CDR1 as LGHNA and CDR2 as YNFKEQ. CDR3 size: 14 residues. V shed 2 bases and J shed 6 bases, with 12 bases lying between them. Sequenced by immunoSEQ multiplex PCR; TCRdb stores in-frame clones only, minus some. The data show 300,000 to 400,000 clones, 92% seen once. This chain joins TRBV4-2 and TRBJ2-3; D might be TRBD1 or TRBD2, each matching 6 bases. The sample consisted of peripheral blood, taken after recovery from COVID-19. The TCR sequence derives from a human donor who had recovered from COVID-19. CDR3 region: CASSQRTGADTQYF. The CDR3 DNA sequence: TGTGCCAGCAGCCAACGGACGGGGGCTGATACGCAGTATTTT.